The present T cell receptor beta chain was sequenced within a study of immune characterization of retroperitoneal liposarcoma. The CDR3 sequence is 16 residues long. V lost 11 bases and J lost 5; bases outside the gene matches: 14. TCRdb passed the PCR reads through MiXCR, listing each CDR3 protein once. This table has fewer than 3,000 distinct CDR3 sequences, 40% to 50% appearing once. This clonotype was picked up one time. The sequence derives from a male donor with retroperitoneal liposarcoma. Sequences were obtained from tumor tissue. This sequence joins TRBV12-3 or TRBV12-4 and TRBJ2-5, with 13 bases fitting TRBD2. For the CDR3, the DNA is TGTGCCCAACCACTACGACTAGCGGGAGGAGGGGAGACCCAGTACTTC. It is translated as CAQPLRLAGGGETQYF.